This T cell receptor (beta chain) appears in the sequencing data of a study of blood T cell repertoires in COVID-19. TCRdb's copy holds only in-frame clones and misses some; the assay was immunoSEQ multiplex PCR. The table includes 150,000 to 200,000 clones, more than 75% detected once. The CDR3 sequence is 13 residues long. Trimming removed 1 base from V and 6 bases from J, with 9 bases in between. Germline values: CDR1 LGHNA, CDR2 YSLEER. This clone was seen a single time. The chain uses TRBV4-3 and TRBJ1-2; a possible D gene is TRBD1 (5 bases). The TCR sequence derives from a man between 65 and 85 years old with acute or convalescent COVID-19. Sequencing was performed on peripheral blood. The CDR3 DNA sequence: TGCGCCAGCAGCCAAGGCCAGGGCGATGGCTACACCTTC. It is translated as CASSQGQGDGYTF.